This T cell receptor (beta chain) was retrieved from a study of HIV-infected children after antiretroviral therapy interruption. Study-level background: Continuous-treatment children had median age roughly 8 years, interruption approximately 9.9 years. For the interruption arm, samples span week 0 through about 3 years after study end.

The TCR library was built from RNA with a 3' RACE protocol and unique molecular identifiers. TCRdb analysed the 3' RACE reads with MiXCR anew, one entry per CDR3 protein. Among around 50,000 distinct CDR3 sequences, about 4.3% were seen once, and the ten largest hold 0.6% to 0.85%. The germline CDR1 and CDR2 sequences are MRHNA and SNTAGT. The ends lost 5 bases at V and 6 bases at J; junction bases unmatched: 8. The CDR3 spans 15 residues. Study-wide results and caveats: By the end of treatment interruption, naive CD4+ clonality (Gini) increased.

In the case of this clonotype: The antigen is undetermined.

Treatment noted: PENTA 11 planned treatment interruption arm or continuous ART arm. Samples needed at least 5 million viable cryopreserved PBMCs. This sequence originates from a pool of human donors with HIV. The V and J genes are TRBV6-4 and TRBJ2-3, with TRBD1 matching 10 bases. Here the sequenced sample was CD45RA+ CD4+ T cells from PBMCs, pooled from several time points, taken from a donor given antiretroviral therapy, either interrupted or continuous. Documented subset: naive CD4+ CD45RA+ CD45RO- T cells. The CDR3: CASSPGDRGFDTQYF. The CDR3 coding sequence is TGTGCCAGCAGTCCAGGGGACAGGGGTTTTGATACGCAGTATTTT.